The present T cell receptor (beta chain) was sequenced within a study of shared clonotypes between healthy human individuals. Profiling relied on immunoSEQ multiplex PCR, and the TCRdb table lists in-frame clones only, not all of them. The sample carries around 2,000,000 clones, about 92% recorded once. Germline-derived CDR1 and CDR2 are SGHKS and YYEKEE (reference sequence). V was clipped by 3 bases and J by 7 bases, with 20 bases between them. The CDR3 contains 15 residues. The naive CD8 population came from CD45RO-negative cells selected for CCR7, without terminally differentiated effector memory CD45RA+ cells.

The chain uses TRBV5-5 and TRBJ2-7; D possibly corresponds to TRBD1 (6 bases). The source of this sequence is a man between 18 and 35 years old in good health. Some clones in this sample may be carry-over from other donors' samples. The material sequenced was naive CD8+ T cells from PBMCs. Here the CDR3 reads CASSWGGAGELEQYF. The CDR3 DNA reads TGTGCCAGCAGCTGGGGTGGGGCAGGGGAGTTGGAGCAGTACTTC.